Presented here are 12 T cell receptor beta chains from one specimen sequenced in a study of sequential checkpoint blockade in melanoma. Treatment meaning: randomized to nivolumab then ipilimumab (arm A) or the reverse (arm B). Assay used: immunoSEQ multiplex PCR; TCRdb lists only in-frame clones, some missing. The profile shows about 24,000 clones, approximately 78% of them singletons. The input for sequencing was CD8+ T cells sorted from blood (inferred from file names), taken from a patient given nivolumab and ipilimumab in sequence. These receptors were obtained from a human donor with melanoma.

The chain uses TRBV7-2 and TRBJ1-1; TRBD1 matches 7 bases. This CDR3 is 14 amino acids long. The trim removed 3 bases at V and 4 bases at J, leaving 5 bases unmatched. In germline, CDR1 is SGHTA, CDR2 FQGNSA. The CDR3 coding sequence is TGTGCCAGCAGCTTCGACAGGGTGGCCACTGAAGCTTTCTTT. Translating it yields CASSFDRVATEAFF.

The rearrangement links TRBV6-5 to TRBJ2-6; tentative D call: TRBD1 (5 bases). Germline CDR1 and CDR2: MNHEY and SVGAGI. The CDR3 is made up of 15 amino acids. Trimming stripped 8 bases from V and 2 bases from J, with 13 bases between. Written as DNA, the CDR3 is TGTGCCAGCGGGCTAGGGGTGGCTGGGGCCAACGTCCTGACTTTC. Protein product: CASGLGVAGANVLTF.

The chain links TRBV10-2 to TRBJ1-2; weak D call: TRBD1 (5 bases). The germline gives CDR1 WSHSY, CDR2 SAAADI. Trimming shortened V by 0 bases and J by 4 bases, and 12 bases separated the two germline ends. The CDR3 extends over 15 amino acids. The CDR3 sequence is CASSESTVTTYGYTF. DNA for the CDR3: TGCGCCAGCAGTGAGTCGACAGTGACGACCTATGGCTACACCTTC.

This clone has only a few counts. This specimen includes other DNA sequences encoding the same CDR3. The rearrangement links TRBV5-1 to TRBJ1-1; no definite D call. The V gene's germline CDR1 is SGHRS and CDR2 YFSETQ. Trimming shortened V by 0 bases and J by 1 base, and 4 bases separated the two germline ends. The CDR3 extends over 13 amino acids. DNA for the CDR3: TGCGCCAGCAGCTTGGAGCAGAACACTGAAGCTTTCTTT. It translates to CASSLEQNTEAFF.

In this sample, this clone turned up a few times. The chain combines TRBV6-5 with TRBJ1-3, with D unresolved. The CDR3 consists of 11 residues. Looked up from germline, CDR1 is MNHEY and CDR2 is SVGAGI. Deletions cut 6 bases from V and 6 bases from J, with 6 bases between. As DNA, the CDR3 is TGTGCCAGCAGAGCCAAAAACACCATATATTTT. It codes for CASRAKNTIYF.

The V and J genes are TRBV18 and TRBJ2-5; 14 positions match TRBD2. The CDR3 has 15 residues. Germline V gives CDR1 KGHSH, CDR2 LQKENI. V lost 3 bases and J lost 3; bases outside the gene matches: 0. The CDR3 loop reads CASSPGLAGEETQYF. Here the CDR3 DNA reads TGTGCCAGCTCACCGGGACTAGCGGGAGAAGAGACCCAGTACTTC.

The CDR3 region is CASSNAGGETQYF. The CDR3 DNA is TGTGCCAGCAGTAACGCGGGGGGAGAGACCCAGTACTTC. The V call is TRBV25-1, the J call TRBJ2-5; 8 bases are shared with TRBD2. CDR1 MGHDK and CDR2 SYGVNS come from the germline V gene. V gave up 5 bases and J gave up 4 bases; unmatched junction bases: 3. The CDR3 covers 13 residues. The full variable domain, its missing parts supplied by reference TRBV25-1 and TRBJ2-5, is EADIYQTPRYLVIGTGKKITLECSQTMGHDKMYWYQQDPGMELHLIHYSYGVNSTEKGDLSSESTVSRIRTEHFPLTLESARPSHTSQYLCASSNAGGETQYFGPGTRLLVL.

V usage is TRBV6-1 and J usage is TRBJ1-5, with TRBD1 identical over 7 bases. Germline trimming cut 7 bases from V and 5 bases from J; bases unmatched to any gene: 8. The CDR3 length is 14 residues. The germline V gene encodes CDR1 MNHNS and CDR2 SASEGT. The CDR3 here is CASNPTGSHQPQHF. The CDR3 DNA reads TGTGCCAGCAACCCGACAGGGTCTCATCAGCCCCAGCATTTT.

The chain has TRBV11-2 and TRBJ2-7, with 8 bases matching TRBD2. The length of the CDR3 is 14 residues. CDR1 is SGHAT and CDR2 is FQNNGV in the germline V gene. V lost 1 base, J lost 3 bases, and 2 bases stayed unmatched. CDR3 sequence: CASSLAGGVYEQYF. The DNA for the CDR3 is TGTGCCAGCAGCTTAGCGGGAGGGGTCTACGAGCAGTACTTC.

The gene calls are TRBV21-1 and TRBJ2-5; the D segment call TRBD2 is taken from the table without a DNA check. TRBV21-1 is given as a pseudogene. This CDR3 has 16 residues. CDR3 in DNA: TGTGCCAGCAGCAAATTTTTAGCGGGCAGGGAAGAGACCCAGTACTTC. This codes for CASSKFLAGREETQYF.

V and J are TRBV2 and TRBJ1-1, with TRBD1 identical over 10 bases. Looked up from germline, CDR1 is SNHLY and CDR2 is FYNNEI. V dropped 8 bases and J dropped 4; count of bases not matched to a gene: 7. The CDR3 consists of 14 residues. CDR3 in DNA: TGTGCCAGCGGAGACAGGGGGCCCGTCACTGAAGCTTTCTTT. It specifies CASGDRGPVTEAFF. The whole variable domain, remainder taken from reference TRBV2 and TRBJ1-1, is EPEVTQTPSHQVTQMGQEVILRCVPISNHLYFYWYRQILGQKVEFLVSFYNNEISEKSEIFDDQFSVERPDGSNFTLKIRSTKLEDSAMYFCASGDRGPVTEAFFGQGTRLTVV.

This clone was seen once. This chain links TRBV19 with TRBJ1-5; 11 bases fit TRBD1. Germline V CDR1 and CDR2: LNHDA, SQIVND (reference sequence). This CDR3 has 17 residues. Trimming removed 10 bases from V and 0 bases from J; junction bases left unmatched: 11. CDR3 coding DNA: TGTGCCACCACGCTAGGGACAGGGGGTTATAGCAATCAGCCCCAGCATTTT. Its translation is CATTLGTGGYSNQPQHF.